These T cell receptor beta chains were read from a single sample in a study of cytomegalovirus exposure and HLA in healthy donors. Sequenced by immunoSEQ multiplex PCR; TCRdb stores in-frame clones only, minus some. The specimen's table records 200,000 to 250,000 clones. The sample was PBMCs. All receptors come from a woman in her 30s in good health and CMV-seropositive. CDR3s include the opening cysteine and the closing phenylalanine or tryptophan. Each record gives: D gene, V gene, CDR3 length, J gene, CDR3 DNA, CDR3 protein. D genes are given only for firm matches.

>TRBD1|TRBV18|14|TRBJ2-7
TGTGCCAGCTCAGAACAGGGGGCGATGGGGGAGCAGTACTTC
CASSEQGAMGEQYF
>.|TRBV10-1|15|TRBJ2-7
TGCGCCAGCAGTGTTAGGGGCTCTGCTATTCACGAGCAGTACTTC
CASSVRGSAIHEQYF
>.|TRBV7-2|14|TRBJ1-5
TGTGCCAGCAGCTTAGACAGGGTAGGGCAGCCCCAGCATTTT
CASSLDRVGQPQHF
>.|TRBV6-1|14|TRBJ2-7
TGTGCCAGCACTGTGTGGCAGGGGATCTACGAGCAGTACTTC
CASTVWQGIYEQYF
>TRBD1|TRBV5-1|15|TRBJ2-1
TGCGCCAGCAGCCTGGGACAGGGGGTTTGGAATGAGCAGTTCTTC
CASSLGQGVWNEQFF
>TRBD1|TRBV6-1|13|TRBJ1-5
TGTGCCAGCAGTGAGGGAAACGACAGGGTGCAGCATTTT
CASSEGNDRVQHF
>.|TRBV5-5|16|TRBJ1-3
TGTGCCAGCAGTCTAACTCCCTTACAGGCTGGAAACACCATATATTTT
CASSLTPLQAGNTIYF
>.|TRBV7-9|13|TRBJ2-1
TGTGCCAGCAGCTTAACCTCGACCGGGTCGGAGTTCTTC
CASSLTSTGSEFF
>.|TRBV27|15|TRBJ1-5
TGTGCCAGCAGTTTATTGGCAGGGGCTAGTCAGCCCCAGCATTTT
CASSLLAGASQPQHF
>TRBD2|TRBV2|14|TRBJ2-5
TGTGCCAGCAGGACCCGGACTAGCGGAGAGACCCAGTACTTC
CASRTRTSGETQYF
>TRBD1|TRBV20-1|11|TRBJ1-2
TGCAGTGCTACAGGGGGCGAAGGCTACACCTTC
CSATGGEGYTF
>TRBD1|TRBV4-1|17|TRBJ1-5
TGCGCCAGCAGCCAAGATCAGTCCAGGGGGATTAATCAGCCCCAGCATTTT
CASSQDQSRGINQPQHF
>TRBD1|TRBV5-4|16|TRBJ2-2
TGTGCCAGCAGTCAGAGGGGAAGACAGGGTACCGGGGAGCTGTTTTTT
CASSQRGRQGTGELFF
>TRBD1|TRBV19|17|TRBJ2-5
TGTGCCAGTAGTTCCCCCGGGACAGGGGTTGGCCAAGAGACCCAGTACTTC
CASSSPGTGVGQETQYF
>.|TRBV18|14|TRBJ1-1
TGTGCCAGCTCCGCCTACAGGGAGAACACTGAAGCTTTCTTT
CASSAYRENTEAFF
>TRBD2|TRBV7-2|14|TRBJ2-1
TGTGCCAGCGCCCAATCGCGGGAGATCGGTGAGCAGTTCTTC
CASAQSREIGEQFF
>.|TRBV2|15|TRBJ2-7
TGTGCCAGCACCCCAGGCGGGACTTATTCCTACGAGCAGTACTTC
CASTPGGTYSYEQYF
>TRBD2|TRBV7-9|16|TRBJ2-5
TGTGCCAGCAGCTTTGGGGCTAGCGGTCCACAAGAGACCCAGTACTTC
CASSFGASGPQETQYF
>TRBD2|TRBV30|16|TRBJ2-1
TGTGCCTGGAGTGTTCGGGGACTAGCGGGATACAATGAGCAGTTCTTC
CAWSVRGLAGYNEQFF
>.|TRBV6-5|12|TRBJ2-1
TGTGCCAGCAGTGCAGGGTACAATGAGCAGTTCTTC
CASSAGYNEQFF
>.|TRBV7-8|15|TRBJ1-5
TGTGCCAGCAGCTTCTTGGTTACCGACGGGCAGCCCCAGCATTTT
CASSFLVTDGQPQHF
>.|TRBV27|14|TRBJ1-2
TGTGCCAGCAGTCTCTGGCCCAGGGGTAATGGCTACACCTTC
CASSLWPRGNGYTF
>.|TRBV4-2|15|TRBJ1-2
TGTGCCAGCAGCCAATCGACCGAGCCGGGTTATGGCTACACCTTC
CASSQSTEPGYGYTF
>TRBD1|TRBV7-2|15|TRBJ1-1
TGTGCCAGCAGCGGGGGACAGGGGGCGAATCAGGAAGCTTTCTTT
CASSGGQGANQEAFF
>.|TRBV29-1|12|TRBJ1-2
TGCAGCGTCGGAAGGGGAGGGGATGGCTACACCTTC
CSVGRGGDGYTF
>TRBD1|TRBV5-1|14|TRBJ2-7
TGCGCCAGCAGCTTGGGGACAGGGGAGGACGAGCAGTACTTC
CASSLGTGEDEQYF
>.|TRBV7-9|11|TRBJ1-2
TGTGCCAGCCGCCCGCGGGATGGCTACACCTTC
CASRPRDGYTF
>.|TRBV6-5|13|TRBJ2-7
TGTGCCAGCAGTTACGGCGGCTCCTACGAGCAGTACTTC
CASSYGGSYEQYF
>.|TRBV14|14|TRBJ2-2
TGTGCCAGCAGCCAGGTTAGAAACACCGGGGAGCTGTTTTTT
CASSQVRNTGELFF
>TRBD2|TRBV19|15|TRBJ2-3
TGTGCCAGTTCGGAGCGGGGGTGGGGGACAGATACGCAGTATTTT
CASSERGWGTDTQYF
>TRBD2|TRBV27|14|TRBJ2-7
TGTGCCAGCAGGCTAGCGGGAGCAATGGACGAGCAGTACTTC
CASRLAGAMDEQYF
>.|TRBV2|14|TRBJ1-1
TGTGCCAGCAGTGAGAACTTATCGAACACTGAAGCTTTCTTT
CASSENLSNTEAFF
>.|TRBV7-2|15|TRBJ2-1
TGTGCCAGCAGCTCACGACGGACACCCTACAATGAGCAGTTCTTC
CASSSRRTPYNEQFF
>.|TRBV2|11|TRBJ2-7
TGTGCGGGGAGAGGGAGATACGAGCAGTACTTC
CAGRGRYEQYF
>.|TRBV11-2|15|TRBJ2-1
TGTGCCAGCAGCTTAGGCGCGTTCTCCTACAATGAGCAGTTCTTC
CASSLGAFSYNEQFF
>TRBD2|TRBV27|13|TRBJ2-1
TGTGCCAGCAGAGCGGGAGGGTACAATGAGCAGTTCTTC
CASRAGGYNEQFF
>TRBD1|TRBV7-8|15|TRBJ2-5
TGTGCCAGCAGCTTAGGGGACAGGAGGGGCGAGACCCAGTACTTC
CASSLGDRRGETQYF
>.|TRBV18|13|TRBJ1-1
TGTGCCAGCTCACCGGTAGTTGACACTGAAGCTTTCTTT
CASSPVVDTEAFF
>.|TRBV5-5|17|TRBJ1-3
TGTGCCAGCAGCTTTTGGTCCGGGGGGAACTCTGGAAACACCATATATTTT
CASSFWSGGNSGNTIYF
>TRBD1|TRBV19|16|TRBJ2-2
TGTGCCAGTAGTGTTGGGACAGGGACGAACACCGGGGAGCTGTTTTTT
CASSVGTGTNTGELFF
>TRBD1|TRBV7-9|16|TRBJ1-1
TGTGCCAGCAGCTTAGCGGGGGACAGAAGGAACACTGAAGCTTTCTTT
CASSLAGDRRNTEAFF
>TRBD2|TRBV9|15|TRBJ2-3
TGTGCCAGCAGCGTAGGGACTAGCGCGTCAGATACGCAGTATTTT
CASSVGTSASDTQYF
>.|TRBV10-3|14|TRBJ2-5
TGTGCCATCAGTGAGACAGGGATTTCAGAGACCCAGTACTTC
CAISETGISETQYF
>.|TRBV5-6|14|TRBJ1-1
TGTGCCAGCAGCATCAGGGAGGGGAACACTGAAGCTTTCTTT
CASSIREGNTEAFF
>.|TRBV19|13|TRBJ2-7
TGTGCCAGTAGTCGGGACATCCCCTACGAGCAGTACTTC
CASSRDIPYEQYF
>.|TRBV28|14|TRBJ2-5
TGTGCCAGCAGCTTTAGGGGCCACCAAGAGACCCAGTACTTC
CASSFRGHQETQYF
>.|TRBV6-5|15|TRBJ1-1
TGTGCCAGCAGTTACGGGGGCAGGGTGAACACTGAAGCTTTCTTT
CASSYGGRVNTEAFF